This TCR beta chain was obtained from a study of patients with pleural tuberculosis. Ten or more counts support this clonotype. TCRdb passed the reads through MiXCR, listing each CDR3 protein once. Here the sample spans around 54,000 distinct CDR3 sequences, about 6.8% being singletons. J gave up 8 bases and V 4 bases, and 3 bases lay outside the gene matches. Germline CDR1 ENHRY, CDR2 SYGVKD. This CDR3 region has 13 residues. The TCR was taken from a human donor with pleural tuberculosis. V gene TRBV10-3 combines with J gene TRBJ2-1; 9 positions agree with TRBD2. The CDR3 DNA sequence: TGTGCCATCAGTGTAGTAGCGGGGGATGAGCAGTTCTTC. This codes for CAISVVAGDEQFF.